These 7 T cell receptor beta chains were all obtained from the same sample, sequenced in a study of OX40 agonist ivuxolimab in advanced cancers. Data came from immunoSEQ multiplex PCR; TCRdb stores just in-frame clones and leaves some out. The sample includes some 94,000 clones, around 91% of them seen just once. The source material was CD4+ or CD8+ T cells sorted from blood, sampled in a trial of the OX40 agonist ivuxolimab. The receptors derive from an adult with an advanced solid tumor such as melanoma, head and neck, liver or kidney cancer.

V gene TRBV19 combines with J gene TRBJ1-5; no firm D call. CDR3 size: 14 residues. V was trimmed by 1 base and J by 7 bases, leaving 11 bases between them. Germline V gene data show CDR1 as LNHDA and CDR2 as SQIVND (reference sequence). The DNA of the CDR3 is TGTGCCAGTAGTATAGGTCTCACCAACCAGCCCCAGCATTTT. This codes for CASSIGLTNQPQHF.

V usage is TRBV4-3 and J usage is TRBJ2-1, with 8 bases identical to TRBD2. The CDR3 sequence is 17 residues long. V shed 5 bases, J shed 2 bases, and the junction held 11 bases outside the gene matches. Germline CDR1 LGHNA, CDR2 YSLEER. The CDR3 here is CASSKTITSGPYNEQFF. CDR3 DNA sequence: TGCGCCAGCAGCAAAACCATTACTAGCGGACCCTACAATGAGCAGTTCTTC.

V usage is TRBV7-2 and J usage is TRBJ2-4; perhaps D is TRBD1 or TRBD2 (7 bases each). The germline V gene encodes CDR1 SGHTA and CDR2 FQGNSA. This CDR3 spans 15 amino acids. V lost 5 bases to trimming and J lost 6 bases, with 17 bases between them. The CDR3 spells CASSPQGGGGNIQYF. CDR3 DNA sequence: TGTGCCAGCAGCCCCCAGGGGGGCGGGGGAAACATTCAGTACTTC.

The CDR3 sequence: CASSLGQRENNEQFF. CDR3 coding DNA: TGTGCCAGCAGCTTGGGACAGCGGGAGAACAATGAGCAGTTCTTC. The chain employs TRBV11-3 and TRBJ2-1; D possibly corresponds to TRBD2 (8 bases). Germline V CDR1 and CDR2: SGHNT, YENEEA. This CDR3 region has 15 residues. Trimming stripped 3 bases from V and 5 bases from J, with 14 bases between.

The V and J genes are TRBV9 and TRBJ2-2, with a tentative D call TRBD1 (5 bases). Germline CDR1 reads SGDLS; CDR2 reads YYNGEE. The CDR3 has 12 residues. Trimming removed 3 bases at V and 11 bases at J, with 11 bases between. CDR3: CASSGTGRELFF. CDR3 DNA sequence: TGTGCCAGCAGCGGAACAGGTAGAGAGCTGTTTTTT.

The rearrangement uses TRBV11-2 and TRBJ2-1, with 8 bases matching TRBD2. The V segment lost 5 bases and the J segment 1 base; nucleotides outside the gene matches: 4. The CDR3 consists of 15 residues. Germline assignment: CDR1 SGHAT and CDR2 FQNNGV. The CDR3 is CASSTGLVSYNEQFF. The CDR3 DNA reads as TGTGCCAGCAGCACGGGACTAGTTTCCTACAATGAGCAGTTCTTC.

The chain joins TRBV4-2 to TRBJ2-7, with a possible D match to TRBD2 (6 bases). This CDR3 comprises 16 residues. Germline V gene sequence: CDR1 LGHNA, CDR2 YNFKEQ. V dropped 1 base and J dropped 5 bases, with 18 bases sitting between them. As DNA, the CDR3 is TGTGCCAGCAGCCAAGGTTCGAGCGGGCCCTACGACGAGCAGTACTTC. Its protein product is CASSQGSSGPYDEQYF.